A single sample gave rise to the 18 T cell receptor beta chains below, sequenced in a study of cytomegalovirus exposure and HLA in healthy donors. 60 Vbeta and 13 Jbeta primers were used in PCR. The assay was immunoSEQ multiplex PCR, and TCRdb's table has in-frame clones only and misses some. The profile shows 150,000 to 200,000 clones, 70% to 90% of them singletons. Input material: PBMCs. Receptor source: a woman younger than 30 in good health and CMV-seronegative.

The gene calls are TRBV29-1 and TRBJ1-2, with a weak D call TRBD1 (6 bases). The germline CDR1 and CDR2 sequences are SQVTM and ANQGSEA. Deletions cut 0 bases from V and 6 bases from J, with 14 bases between. This CDR3 comprises 14 residues. The CDR3 is CSVEEKGRGDGYTF. CDR3 coding DNA: TGCAGCGTTGAAGAGAAGGGCAGGGGAGATGGCTACACCTTC.

A few counts support this clone. The V call is TRBV7-6, the J call TRBJ2-6, with TRBD2 identical over 7 bases. The CDR3 has 16 residues. CDR1 and CDR2 from the germline V gene are SGHVS and FNYEAQ. V was clipped by 5 bases and J by 2 bases; unmatched bases: 6. The CDR3 spells CASSPRGGAGANVLTF. CDR3 DNA sequence: TGTGCCAGCAGCCCCCGTGGGGGGGCTGGGGCCAACGTCCTGACTTTC.

The chain joins TRBV2 to TRBJ1-5; no clear D. The V gene lost 7 bases and the J gene lost 9 bases, with 13 bases spanning the gap. Germline V CDR1 and CDR2: SNHLY, FYNNEI. The CDR3 consists of 12 residues. CDR3: CASTLPRGPQHF. The CDR3 DNA reads as TGTGCCAGCACCCTCCCAAGAGGGCCCCAGCATTTT.

V and J are TRBV10-3 and TRBJ2-5; 12 bases agree with TRBD2. CDR1 and CDR2 (germline): ENHRY, SYGVKD. The CDR3 spans 16 residues. The J segment lost 4 bases and the V segment lost 8 bases, leaving 11 bases of the junction unmatched. CDR3 amino acids: CAIGRLAGVGGETQYF. DNA for the CDR3: TGTGCCATCGGGCGACTAGCGGGAGTCGGAGGAGAGACCCAGTACTTC.

This rearrangement joins TRBV28 to TRBJ1-6; D call uncertain. Trimming took 7 bases from V and 0 from J, leaving 19 bases between them. The length of the CDR3 is 18 residues. The germline V gene has CDR1 MDHEN and CDR2 SYDVKM. The CDR3 sequence is CASTTPLGRSSYNSPLHF. The CDR3 nucleotides are TGTGCCAGCACCACCCCCCTGGGCCGAAGCTCCTATAATTCACCCCTCCACTTT.

This clone was detected once. The rearrangement joins TRBV10-3 to TRBJ2-7, with a weak D call TRBD2 (6 bases). Germline loops: CDR1 ENHRY, CDR2 SYGVKD. The CDR3 runs to 14 residues. Trimming took off 2 bases at V and 1 base at J, with 9 bases between the two ends. The CDR3 coding sequence is TGTGCCATCAGTGAGGGGCTAGCGTCCTACGAGCAGTACTTC. As protein: CAISEGLASYEQYF.

The CDR3 here is CASRGQGNYGYTF. Here the CDR3 DNA reads TGTGCCAGCAGGGGACAGGGGAACTATGGCTACACCTTC. The V gene is TRBV2, the J gene TRBJ1-2, with 10 bases aligning to TRBD1. The V gene's germline CDR1 is SNHLY and CDR2 FYNNEI. V was clipped by 6 bases and J by 2 bases; unmatched bases: 0. The CDR3 is 13 amino acids.

This clone has a single count. The rearrangement links TRBV5-1 to TRBJ1-1; 12 bases match TRBD1. The CDR3 contains 14 residues. After removal of 2 bases from V and 11 bases from J, the junction contained 7 bases not matched to a gene. Per germline, CDR1 SGHRS and CDR2 YFSETQ. CDR3 region: CASSLGGTGGRAFF. CDR3 sequence (DNA): TGCGCCAGCAGCTTAGGTGGGACAGGGGGCAGGGCTTTCTTT.

The chain carries TRBV2 and TRBJ1-6; the D is unclear. CDR1 and CDR2 from the germline V gene are SNHLY and FYNNEI. V was shortened by 6 bases and J by 10 bases, with 7 bases between the two germline ends. The CDR3 has 11 amino acids. The CDR3: CASSRVSPLHF. For the CDR3, the DNA is TGTGCCAGCAGCCGGGTGTCACCCCTCCACTTT.

This clone was seen just once. V usage is TRBV19 and J usage is TRBJ2-7; 9 positions match TRBD2. Unmatched junction bases numbered 14, after V lost 6 bases and J lost 5 bases. Germline assignment: CDR1 LNHDA and CDR2 SQIVND (reference sequence). CDR3 length: 16 residues. The CDR3 DNA follows: TGTGCCAGTAGCAAAGAGGGGACTAGCCGTTGGGACGAGCAGTACTTC. This encodes CASSKEGTSRWDEQYF.

This chain uses TRBV5-1 with TRBJ2-2; TRBD2 aligns across 12 bases. Looked up from germline, CDR1 is SGHRS and CDR2 is YFSETQ. V shed 4 bases, J shed 5 bases, and the junction held 12 bases outside the gene matches. This CDR3 has 18 amino acids. In nucleotides, the CDR3 is TGCGCCAGCAGCCCCCGGACTAGCGGGATCAGGGGGACCGGGGAGCTGTTTTTT. This codes for CASSPRTSGIRGTGELFF.

This chain joins TRBV7-8 and TRBJ2-5; 8 bases align to TRBD2. The germline V gene encodes CDR1 SGHVS and CDR2 FQNEAQ. The CDR3 has 16 residues. V lost 1 base, J lost 1 base, and 5 bases stayed unmatched. The CDR3 reads CASSLESLAGQETQYF. In nucleotides, the CDR3 is TGTGCCAGCAGCTTAGAGTCGCTAGCGGGCCAAGAGACCCAGTACTTC.

The sample holds one count of this clone. The V and J genes are TRBV13 and TRBJ2-5, with TRBD2 matching 12 bases. Germline CDR1 is PRHDT and CDR2 is FYEKMQ (reference sequence). The CDR3 length is 16 residues. With V trimmed by 5 bases and J by 5 bases, 9 bases remained unmatched. For the CDR3, the DNA is TGTGCCAGCAGCCGCAGACTAGCGGGAGAAGGTGAGACCCAGTACTTC. Its protein is CASSRRLAGEGETQYF.

There are a few counts of this clone. This rearrangement joins TRBV4-3 to TRBJ1-1; 8 positions match TRBD1. V shed 3 bases, J shed 3 bases, and the junction held 3 bases outside the gene matches. This CDR3 is 14 amino acids long. CDR1 LGHNA and CDR2 YSLEER come from the germline V gene. CDR3 sequence reads: CASSQATGDTEAFF. In nucleotides, the CDR3 is TGCGCCAGCAGCCAGGCGACAGGGGACACTGAAGCTTTCTTT.

This sequence joins TRBV5-4 and TRBJ2-2, with D possibly matching TRBD1 (5 bases). There are 14 residues in the CDR3. V was pared by 0 bases and J by 7 bases, with 10 bases between. Germline CDR1 and CDR2: SGHNT and YYREEE (reference sequence). CDR3 amino acids: CASSLGAGNGELFF. CDR3 nucleotide sequence: TGTGCCAGCAGCTTGGGGGCAGGGAACGGGGAGCTGTTTTTT.

The V gene is TRBV6-1, the J gene TRBJ1-1, with D perhaps TRBD1 (5 bases). This CDR3 is 14 amino acids long. In germline, CDR1 is MNHNS, CDR2 SASEGT. The V end lost 3 bases, the J end lost 2 bases, and 10 bases lay between the germline ends. As DNA, the CDR3 is TGTGCCAGCAGTGATCCAGGGCTTAACACTGAAGCTTTCTTT. Translated: CASSDPGLNTEAFF.

Regarding this clone: An end of the junction differs from the germline gene, which may be a read error. The chain is built from TRBV7-8 and TRBJ1-3; D remains ambiguous. The CDR3 runs 15 residues. Germline V gene data show CDR1 as SGHVS and CDR2 as FQNEAQ. The DNA of the CDR3 is TGTGCCAGCAACTTACGCGGCTTCTCTGGAAACACCATATATTTT. Its translation: CASNLRGFSGNTIYF. Together with reference TRBV7-8 and TRBJ1-3, the CDR3 gives the full variable domain: GAGVSQSPRYKVAKRGQDVALRCDPISGHVSLFWYQQALGQGPEFLTYFQNEAQLDKSGLPSDRFFAERPEGSVSTLKIQRTQQEDSAVYLCASNLRGFSGNTIYFGEGSWLTVV.

This clone was picked up one time. CDR3 in DNA: TGCAGTGCTAGAGGACTAATTGAGCAGTTCTTC. Its protein product is CSARGLIEQFF. This chain uses TRBV20-1 with TRBJ2-1; D is perhaps TRBD2 (5 bases). The germline V and J ends were trimmed by 1 base and 9 bases, with 7 bases remaining between them. Germline CDR1 DFQATT, CDR2 SNEGSKA (reference sequence). The CDR3 runs 11 residues.